This T cell receptor (beta chain) appears in the sequencing data of a study of T-cell memory formation after mild COVID-19. Turning to the study itself: Largely, TCR clusters stayed within a single donor.

From the 5' RACE reads, TCRdb called clonotypes with MiXCR, one entry per CDR3 protein. There are around 300,000 distinct CDR3 sequences in the sample; roughly 15% occur only once, and 20% to 25% lies in the top ten. Study findings and constraints: For contracting clones, CD4+ ones sat mainly in CM and EM, CD8+ in EMRA. Clones shrinking between day 15 and 85 showed a balanced CD4/CD8 split, and those that grew later tilted toward CD4+.

This clonotype was seen a few times. Its antigen is unidentified. V was cut by 3 bases and J by 6 bases, with 6 bases left in between. Germline V lookup: CDR1 MNHEY, CDR2 SVGEGT. The CDR3 has 12 amino acids. The chain is built from TRBV6-2 or TRBV6-3 and TRBJ2-1; no clear D gene. The source is a man in his late teens or twenties who had mild COVID-19 (a few samples of this study predate the infection). Cell type and time point are not known. Sequencing input: PBMCs or a T cell subset sorted from them (not recorded which). The CDR3 DNA follows: TGTGCCAGCAGTTATCCCTCCAATGAGCAGTTCTTC. Translated, it gives CASSYPSNEQFF.